The 10 T cell receptor beta chains reported below all come from one sample, sequenced in a study of spatial heterogeneity in lung cancer. Study-wide results and caveats: The study found that expanded intratumoral alpha and beta TCR counts tracked tumor mutation counts.

The time point here: sample taken at primary tumor resection. Antigens for these TCRs are unknown. Each CDR3 protein gets one entry after TCRdb re-called the 5' RACE reads with MiXCR. Among about 6,900 distinct CDR3 sequences, approximately 12% were seen once, and the ten largest hold 22%. Here the sequenced sample was lung tumor tissue, taken at surgery. These receptors originate from a male donor with early-stage non-small cell lung cancer.

To note about this clonotype: Because the library targeted alpha chains, this beta chain is an off-target read whose size means little. The J gene is TRBJ1-2, the V gene TRBV12-3 or TRBV12-4, with TRBD1 identical over 7 bases. This CDR3 has 14 amino acids. V lost 3 bases, J lost 4 bases, and 5 bases stayed unmatched. CDR3 amino acids: CASSLGQSGYGYTF. DNA for the CDR3: TGTGCCAGCAGTTTGGGACAGTCAGGCTATGGCTACACCTTC.

This clonotype was picked up many times. This beta chain is an off-target read within a library intended for alpha chains, so its frequency means little. The chain employs TRBV4-3 and TRBJ1-5; tentatively, D is TRBD1 (5 bases). The germline gives CDR1 LGHNA, CDR2 YSLEER. Deletions cut 0 bases from V and 6 bases from J, with 21 bases between. The CDR3 length is 18 residues. The DNA for the CDR3 is TGCGCCAGCAGCCAAGATGCCCTCGGGGTTTCTGGGGGTCAGCCCCAGCATTTT. Its protein is CASSQDALGVSGGQPQHF.

To note about this clonotype: This beta chain slipped into a library made for alpha chains as a stray read, so its size is not meaningful. The chain has TRBV6-5 and TRBJ2-3; possibly TRBD2 for D (5 bases). V shed 0 bases and J shed 8 bases, with 9 bases lying between them. Per germline, CDR1 MNHEY and CDR2 SVGAGI. The CDR3 consists of 13 residues. The CDR3 DNA reads as TGTGCCAGCAGTTACTCTCGGACTGGTACGCAGTATTTT. Its protein is CASSYSRTGTQYF.

As to this clonotype: This beta chain appears as a stray read in a library generated for alpha chains; its size is not informative. The CDR3, as DNA: TGTGCCAGCAGTTTACTCAGCTACGAGCAGTACTTC. Translation gives CASSLLSYEQYF. The chain has TRBV12-3 or TRBV12-4 and TRBJ2-7, with D unresolved. Trimming stripped 2 bases from V and 3 bases from J, with 5 bases between. This CDR3 comprises 12 residues.

This clonotype is labeled as medium-sized (0.01 to 0.1%). This beta chain represents an off-target read in a library built for alpha chains; its size is of limited meaning. This chain uses TRBV29-1 with TRBJ1-4; possibly TRBD1 for D (5 bases). CDR3 length: 13 amino acids. CDR1 is SQVTM, CDR2 ANQGSEA, per germline. The V gene lost 6 bases and the J gene lost 3 bases, with 11 bases spanning the gap. The CDR3 nucleotides are TGCAGCGTCGTAGGGGACTCTAATGAAAAACTGTTTTTT. Translated: CSVVGDSNEKLFF. Full variable domain (rest looked up from reference TRBV29-1 and TRBJ1-4): SAVISQKPSRDICQRGTSLTIQCQVDSQVTMMFWYRQQPGQSLTLIATANQGSEATYESGFVIDKFPISRPNLTFSTLTVSNMSPEDSSIYLCSVVGDSNEKLFFGSGTQLSVL.

This clonotype was observed at least ten times. In a library made to pick up alpha chains, this beta chain is a stray read with a size that means little. The rearrangement uses TRBV3-1 and TRBJ1-1; D unresolved. Germline CDR1 and CDR2: LGHDT and YNNKEL (reference sequence). V was trimmed by 4 bases and J by 6 bases, leaving 12 bases between them. The CDR3 loop spans 13 amino acids. CDR3 sequence: CASSLPGVAEAFF. CDR3 DNA: TGTGCCAGCAGCCTGCCGGGAGTCGCTGAAGCTTTCTTT.

As concerns this clonotype: This beta chain lies outside the target of a library built for alpha chains; its clone size means little. The rearrangement links TRBV25-1 to TRBJ2-1; 9 nucleotides line up with TRBD2. Germline trimming cut 2 bases from V and 6 bases from J; bases unmatched to any gene: 2. CDR1 MGHDK and CDR2 SYGVNS come from the germline V gene. The CDR3 has 14 residues. The CDR3 nucleotides are TGTGCCAGCAGTGAAGCGGGAGGGCTCAATGAGCAGTTCTTC. Its protein product is CASSEAGGLNEQFF.

Ten or more counts support this clonotype. This beta chain came through as a stray read in a library set up for alpha chains, and its size says little. The chain couples TRBV18 to TRBJ2-7, with D perhaps matching TRBD2 (5 bases). This CDR3 is built from 14 residues. V lost 2 bases to trimming and J lost 6 bases, with 14 bases between them. Looked up from germline, CDR1 is KGHSH and CDR2 is LQKENI. CDR3 amino acids: CASSPGRDRPEQYF. The CDR3 DNA is TGTGCCAGCTCACCAGGTCGGGATCGGCCCGAGCAGTACTTC.

This clonotype ranks as medium-sized (0.01 to 0.1%). Within a library made for alpha chains, this beta chain is off target, and its count is uninformative. The chain combines TRBV7-9 with TRBJ2-5; unclear D gene. CDR3 length equals 13 residues. Germline CDR1 and CDR2: SEHNR and FQNEAQ (reference sequence). Trimming cost V 5 bases and J 4 bases, with 11 bases left between them. The CDR3 sequence is CASSGSTGETQYF. CDR3 nucleotide sequence: TGTGCCAGCAGCGGCTCAACGGGAGAGACCCAGTACTTC.

This clonotype has just a few counts. This beta chain turned up in a library designed for alpha chains; as an off-target read, its abundance says little. The chain combines TRBV9 with TRBJ2-5; possibly TRBD1 or TRBD2 for D (5 bases each). The CDR3 spans 18 residues. V lost 4 bases to trimming and J lost 0 bases, with 22 bases between them. Looked up from germline, CDR1 is SGDLS and CDR2 is YYNGEE. The CDR3 DNA is TGTGCCAGCAGCCCCGCAGGGACGGTGACTTCGTACCAAGAGACCCAGTACTTC. It yields the protein CASSPAGTVTSYQETQYF.